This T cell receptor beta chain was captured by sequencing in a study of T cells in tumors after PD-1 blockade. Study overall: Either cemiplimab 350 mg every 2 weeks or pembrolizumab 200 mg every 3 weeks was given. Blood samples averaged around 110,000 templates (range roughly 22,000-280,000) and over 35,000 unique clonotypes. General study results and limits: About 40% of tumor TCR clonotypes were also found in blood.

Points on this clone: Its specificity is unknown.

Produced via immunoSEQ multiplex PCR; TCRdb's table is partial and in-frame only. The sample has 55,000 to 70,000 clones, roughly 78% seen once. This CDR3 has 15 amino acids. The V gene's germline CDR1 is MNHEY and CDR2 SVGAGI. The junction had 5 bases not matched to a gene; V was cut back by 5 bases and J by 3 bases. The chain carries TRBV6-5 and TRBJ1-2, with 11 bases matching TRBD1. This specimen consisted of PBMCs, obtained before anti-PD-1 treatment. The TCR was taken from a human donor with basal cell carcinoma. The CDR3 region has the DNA TGTGCCAGCAGTACTCCGGGACAGGGGGACTATGGCTACACCTTC. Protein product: CASSTPGQGDYGYTF.